The 30 T cell receptor beta chains listed next were all sequenced from one sample in a study of T cell repertoires in cytomegalovirus infection. No antigen has been identified for these receptors. TCRdb re-called the reads with MiXCR, one entry per CDR3 protein. The data hold some 350,000 distinct CDR3 sequences, with nearly 35% observed a single time. Specimen: cultured PBMCs, collected from culture after CMV antigen stimulation. The receptors derive from a human donor in good health (CMV status not recorded). Some clones in this sample may be carry-over from other donors' samples.

The V call is TRBV25-1, the J call TRBJ2-1, with TRBD2 identical over 11 bases. CDR3 length: 15 residues. From germline, CDR1 is MGHDK and CDR2 SYGVNS. With 6 bases clipped from V and 4 bases from J, the junction kept 5 bases outside the gene matches. In nucleotides, the CDR3 is TGTGCCAGCAGAGAGGGGACTAGCGGTTACAATGAGCAGTTCTTC. Encoded protein: CASREGTSGYNEQFF.

The V call is TRBV6-2 or TRBV6-3, the J call TRBJ2-1; no definite D call. CDR1 and CDR2 (germline): MNHEY, SVGEGT. The CDR3 contains 15 residues. V lost 6 bases and J lost 0, with 12 bases in between. The DNA for the CDR3 is TGTGCCAGCAGCCTAGTGGAGAGCTCCTACAATGAGCAGTTCTTC. Its translation: CASSLVESSYNEQFF.

The CDR3 bases are TGTGCCAGCAGTCCCCGGACAGGGTTGCGAGAGACCCAGTACTTC. Protein sequence: CASSPRTGLRETQYF. This sequence joins TRBV12-3 or TRBV12-4 and TRBJ2-5; TRBD1 agrees at 8 bases. The CDR3 is 15 residues long. V gave up 5 bases and J gave up 4 bases; unmatched junction bases: 9.

This clonotype was detected many times. The V gene is TRBV19, the J gene TRBJ2-1, with D uncertain. With 5 bases removed from V and 2 bases from J, the gap between germline ends came to 13 bases. In germline, CDR1 is LNHDA, CDR2 SQIVND (reference sequence). There are 15 residues in the CDR3. CDR3 in DNA: TGTGCCAGTAGTTGGGAAGCGACCCCCTACAATGAGCAGTTCTTC. Translation gives CASSWEATPYNEQFF.

This clonotype appeared many times. The chain has TRBV28 and TRBJ2-3; D perhaps matches TRBD2 (6 bases). This CDR3 region has 14 residues. Germline V CDR1 and CDR2: MDHEN, SYDVKM. The V gene lost 6 bases and the J gene lost 0 bases, with 10 bases spanning the gap. This CDR3 is CASSSGTSTDTQYF. The CDR3 nucleotides read TGTGCCAGCAGCTCAGGGACTAGCACAGATACGCAGTATTTT.

This clonotype was observed a few times. This chain connects TRBV7-2 to TRBJ1-5, with 8 bases that match TRBD1. V gave up 1 base and J gave up 6 bases; unmatched junction bases: 11. Germline values: CDR1 SGHTA, CDR2 FQGNSA. The CDR3 length is 17 residues. The CDR3 DNA reads TGTGCCAGCAGCTTAGGCCCAGGGACAGGTCTCACTCAGCCCCAGCATTTT. Protein product: CASSLGPGTGLTQPQHF. Using reference TRBV7-2 and TRBJ1-5 for the parts outside the CDR3, the full variable domain is GAGVSQSPSNKVTEKGKDVELRCDPISGHTALYWYRQSLGQGLEFLIYFQGNSAPDKSGLPSDRFSAERTGGSVSTLTIQRTQQEDSAVYLCASSLGPGTGLTQPQHFGDGTRLSIL.

The chain has TRBV6-6 and TRBJ1-6; a weak D match, TRBD1 (5 bases). This CDR3 has 14 residues. Trimming took off 5 bases at V and 8 bases at J, with 13 bases between the two ends. In germline, CDR1 is MNHNY, CDR2 SVGAGI (reference sequence). In DNA form, the CDR3 reads TGTGCCAGCAGTGATTGGGACTGGGATTCACCCCTCCACTTT. Protein: CASSDWDWDSPLHF.

In this sample, this clonotype turned up a few times. A junction boundary mismatches the germline segment, possibly from a read error. The chain employs TRBV7-8 and TRBJ2-3; TRBD2 agrees at 12 bases. Looked up from germline, CDR1 is SGHVS and CDR2 is FQNEAQ. There are 11 residues in the CDR3. The CDR3 DNA reads TGTGCCAGCAGCTCCACTAGCGGGAGGCTTTTT. This gives the protein CASSSTSGRLF.

A few counts support this clonotype. V usage is TRBV19 and J usage is TRBJ1-1; 7 nucleotides match TRBD1. This CDR3 has 14 residues. The V and J ends lost 3 bases and 1 base, in that order; junction bases with no gene match: 2. CDR1 and CDR2 (germline): LNHDA, SQIVND (reference sequence). CDR3 protein: CASSMGQPNTEAFF. The CDR3 DNA reads TGTGCCAGTAGTATGGGACAGCCGAACACTGAAGCTTTCTTT. Supplemented by reference TRBV19 and TRBJ1-1, the full variable domain reads DGGITQSPKYLFRKEGQNVTLSCEQNLNHDAMYWYRQDPGQGLRLIYYSQIVNDFQKGDIAEGYSVSREKKESFPLTVTSAQKNPTAFYLCASSMGQPNTEAFFGQGTRLTVV.

The chain carries TRBV5-1 and TRBJ1-1; TRBD1 might be the D (6 bases). The CDR3 runs 16 residues. V lost 2 bases to trimming and J lost 2 bases, with 16 bases between them. Germline CDR1 SGHRS, CDR2 YFSETQ. The DNA of the CDR3 is TGCGCCAGCAGCTTCCCGGCGACAGGCGCCAACACTGAAGCTTTCTTT. Translating it yields CASSFPATGANTEAFF.

The chain uses TRBV7-4 and TRBJ2-4; 14 bases match TRBD2. Germline CDR1 reads SGHVT; CDR2 reads SQSDAQ. This CDR3 contains 16 residues. After removal of 5 bases from V and 4 bases from J, the junction contained 4 bases not matched to a gene. The DNA for the CDR3 is TGTGCCAGCAGCGCGGGACTAGCGGGAGAAAAAAACATTCAGTACTTC. The encoded protein is CASSAGLAGEKNIQYF.

The sample holds many counts of this clonotype. This chain joins TRBV6-1 and TRBJ1-6; D might be TRBD1 (6 bases). There are 15 residues in the CDR3. Germline CDR1 and CDR2: MNHNS and SASEGT. The V end was cut by 5 bases, the J end by 7 bases, with 15 bases between. This chain's CDR3 is CASSTSQGSNSPLHF. The CDR3 nucleotides read TGTGCCAGCAGTACATCGCAGGGGAGCAATTCACCCCTCCACTTT.

A few counts support this clonotype. The J gene is TRBJ1-5, the V gene TRBV28; 8 positions match TRBD1. The CDR3 sequence is 15 residues long. Germline V gene sequence: CDR1 MDHEN, CDR2 SYDVKM. The V gene end was trimmed by 3 bases and the J gene end by 4 bases; junction bases not matched to a gene: 5. For the CDR3, the DNA is TGTGCCAGCAGTTTGCAGGACAGGGATAATCAGCCCCAGCATTTT. This sequence encodes CASSLQDRDNQPQHF.

The rearrangement links TRBV7-2 to TRBJ2-7; perhaps TRBD1 as D (5 bases). V shed 1 base and J shed 3 bases, with 7 bases lying between them. Germline V lookup: CDR1 SGHTA, CDR2 FQGNSA. This CDR3 has 13 amino acids. CDR3 sequence reads: CASSLGRDYEQYV. CDR3 bases: TGTGCCAGCAGCTTAGGCAGGGACTACGAGCAGTACGTC.

This clonotype has a count of ten or more. The gene calls are TRBV7-2 and TRBJ2-3, with D hard to call. The germline V gene encodes CDR1 SGHTA and CDR2 FQGNSA. V was cut by 5 bases and J by 8 bases, with 17 bases left in between. The CDR3 covers 14 residues. The DNA for the CDR3 is TGTGCCAGCAGCACGGACGGAATCGGCGGTACGCAGTATTTT. Its protein is CASSTDGIGGTQYF.

The sample holds a few counts of this clonotype. The V call is TRBV25-1, the J call TRBJ1-4; no clear D. Deletions cut 2 bases from V and 2 bases from J, with 9 bases between. Germline CDR1 MGHDK, CDR2 SYGVNS. The CDR3 sequence is 15 residues long. The CDR3 loop reads CASSESLWTNEKLFF. The CDR3 DNA reads TGTGCCAGCAGTGAAAGTCTCTGGACTAATGAAAAACTGTTTTTT.

This clonotype was counted at least ten times. The chain is built from TRBV7-2 and TRBJ1-1; 8 bases map to TRBD1. The CDR3 runs to 15 residues. Germline V CDR1 and CDR2: SGHTA, FQGNSA. V trimming: 3 bases; J trimming: 2 bases; junction bases outside the gene matches: 5. Written as DNA, the CDR3 is TGTGCCAGCAGCTTTACCGGGACAGGCAACACTGAAGCTTTCTTT. Its translation is CASSFTGTGNTEAFF. The full variable domain, with the rest looked up from reference TRBV7-2 and TRBJ1-1, is GAGVSQSPSNKVTEKGKDVELRCDPISGHTALYWYRQSLGQGLEFLIYFQGNSAPDKSGLPSDRFSAERTGGSVSTLTIQRTQQEDSAVYLCASSFTGTGNTEAFFGQGTRLTVV.

Within the sample, this clonotype is medium-sized. The chain couples TRBV11-2 to TRBJ2-7, with no clear D. V was pared by 0 bases and J by 0 bases, with 6 bases between. The CDR3 is 14 residues long. Germline V gives CDR1 SGHAT, CDR2 FQNNGV. The CDR3 bases are TGTGCCAGCAGCTTAGATTTCAACTCCTACGAGCAGTACGTC. Translation gives CASSLDFNSYEQYV.

There are a few counts of this clonotype. The chain links TRBV12-3 or TRBV12-4 to TRBJ2-5, with D possibly TRBD2 on 5 matching bases. The CDR3 has 13 amino acids. V was cut by 2 bases and J by 7 bases, with 11 bases left in between. For the CDR3, the DNA is TGTGCCAGCAGTTTAATAGCGCAGTCGACCCAGTACTTC. It codes for CASSLIAQSTQYF.

This chain connects TRBV20-1 to TRBJ2-3; 9 bases match TRBD2. CDR3 size: 14 residues. Trimming took 5 bases from V and 7 from J; bases not matched to a gene: 10. Germline V gene lookup returns CDR1 DFQATT and CDR2 SNEGSKA (reference sequence). For the CDR3, the DNA is TGCAGTGCTGGAAGGGCGGGAGGGATGAATACGCAGTATTTT. It translates to CSAGRAGGMNTQYF.

This clonotype was recorded many times. This chain joins TRBV7-2 and TRBJ2-7; TRBD2 is a possible D gene (6 bases). Deletions cut 5 bases from V and 6 bases from J, with 17 bases between. CDR1 and CDR2 from the germline V gene are SGHTA and FQGNSA. CDR3 size: 14 residues. The CDR3 coding sequence is TGTGCCAGCAGCGCCACCTCACGGGGGACCGAGCAGTACTTC. Translation gives CASSATSRGTEQYF.

For the CDR3, the DNA is TGTGCCAGCACCGTTTCTCGCGCGGGAGGCCCCTACGAGCAGTACTTC. This gives the protein CASTVSRAGGPYEQYF. This chain uses TRBV27 with TRBJ2-7; TRBD2 matches 8 bases. The V gene's germline CDR1 is MNHEY and CDR2 SMNVEV (reference sequence). The V segment lost 7 bases and the J segment 2 bases; nucleotides outside the gene matches: 13. This CDR3 is built from 16 residues.

The gene calls are TRBV2 and TRBJ2-7; maybe TRBD2 (5 bases). This CDR3 is 13 amino acids long. Germline-derived CDR1 and CDR2 are SNHLY and FYNNEI. The V gene lost 7 bases and the J gene lost 3 bases, with 13 bases spanning the gap. The CDR3 coding sequence is TGTGCCAGCAAGGAGGACCTCCGCTACGAGCAGTACGTC. It codes for CASKEDLRYEQYV.

The V call is TRBV12-5, the J call TRBJ2-1; D not resolved. CDR1 LGHNT and CDR2 FRNRAP come from the germline V gene. The CDR3 contains 13 residues. The V gene lost 5 bases and the J gene lost 10 bases, with 15 bases spanning the gap. The CDR3 protein is CASGPSPSPEQFF. CDR3 DNA sequence: TGTGCTAGTGGTCCCTCGCCCTCCCCCGAGCAGTTCTTC. The variable domain in full, completed from reference TRBV12-5 and TRBJ2-1, reads DARVTQTPRHKVTEMGQEVTMRCQPILGHNTVFWYRQTMMQGLELLAYFRNRAPLDDSGMPKDRFSAEMPDATLATLKIQPSEPRDSAVYFCASGPSPSPEQFFGPGTRLTVL.

The CDR3 sequence is CASSLAGQGGEQYV. The CDR3 DNA sequence: TGTGCCAGCAGCTTGGCGGGACAGGGGGGCGAGCAGTACGTC. The chain employs TRBV5-6 and TRBJ2-7; 11 bases agree with TRBD1. The CDR3 has 14 amino acids. Germline trimming cut 0 bases from V and 6 bases from J; bases unmatched to any gene: 2. CDR1 SGHDT and CDR2 YYEEEE come from the germline V gene.

This clonotype was observed a handful of times. The V call is TRBV7-9, the J call TRBJ2-1, with TRBD2 matching over 8 bases. The CDR3 spans 16 residues. The V gene's germline CDR1 is SEHNR and CDR2 FQNEAQ (reference sequence). The V gene end was trimmed by 5 bases and the J gene end by 3 bases; junction bases not matched to a gene: 9. The CDR3 DNA follows: TGTGCCAGCAGCCCCCGCACGGGAGGGGACTACAATGAGCAGTTCTTC. This gives the protein CASSPRTGGDYNEQFF. Together with reference TRBV7-9 and TRBJ2-1, the CDR3 gives the full variable domain: DTGVSQNPRHKITKRGQNVTFRCDPISEHNRLYWYRQTLGQGPEFLTYFQNEAQLEKSRLLSDRFSAERPKGSFSTLEIQRTEQGDSAMYLCASSPRTGGDYNEQFFGPGTRLTVL.

The chain couples TRBV12-3 or TRBV12-4 to TRBJ1-2; a weak D match, TRBD1 (5 bases). Trimming left V 6 bases short and J 7 bases short, with 12 bases between. The CDR3 totals 12 residues. The CDR3 loop is CASRPQGRGYTF. The CDR3 coding sequence is TGTGCCAGCAGGCCCCAGGGCCGTGGCTACACCTTC.

There are a few counts of this clonotype. The chain joins TRBV4-2 to TRBJ2-3; TRBD2 aligns across 9 bases. Losses at the gene ends were 3 bases for V and 3 bases for J; bases not matched to a gene: 16. Germline CDR1 LGHNA, CDR2 YNFKEQ. The CDR3 length is 19 residues. CDR3 loop: CASSHPWKNSGSGTDTQYF. The CDR3, as DNA: TGTGCCAGCAGCCATCCCTGGAAAAATAGCGGGAGCGGGACAGATACGCAGTATTTT.

The rearrangement uses TRBV7-2 and TRBJ2-7, with TRBD2 matching 12 bases. V was clipped by 4 bases and J by 3 bases; unmatched bases: 1. Per the germline V gene, CDR1 is SGHTA and CDR2 is FQGNSA. This CDR3 spans 14 amino acids. The CDR3 region has the DNA TGTGCCAGCAGCTCTAGCGGGAGGGTCTACGAGCAGTACTTC. It is translated as CASSSSGRVYEQYF.

In its sample, this clonotype was seen a few times. The V gene is TRBV7-2, the J gene TRBJ2-1; 9 positions match TRBD2. The CDR3 is made up of 18 amino acids. CDR1 is SGHTA and CDR2 is FQGNSA in the germline V gene. The J segment lost 4 bases and the V segment lost 0 bases, leaving 10 bases of the junction unmatched. DNA of the CDR3: TGTGCCAGCAGCTTAGCGCTGGGTAGCGGGAGAGCTTACAATGAGCAGTTCTTC. Amino acid sequence: CASSLALGSGRAYNEQFF.